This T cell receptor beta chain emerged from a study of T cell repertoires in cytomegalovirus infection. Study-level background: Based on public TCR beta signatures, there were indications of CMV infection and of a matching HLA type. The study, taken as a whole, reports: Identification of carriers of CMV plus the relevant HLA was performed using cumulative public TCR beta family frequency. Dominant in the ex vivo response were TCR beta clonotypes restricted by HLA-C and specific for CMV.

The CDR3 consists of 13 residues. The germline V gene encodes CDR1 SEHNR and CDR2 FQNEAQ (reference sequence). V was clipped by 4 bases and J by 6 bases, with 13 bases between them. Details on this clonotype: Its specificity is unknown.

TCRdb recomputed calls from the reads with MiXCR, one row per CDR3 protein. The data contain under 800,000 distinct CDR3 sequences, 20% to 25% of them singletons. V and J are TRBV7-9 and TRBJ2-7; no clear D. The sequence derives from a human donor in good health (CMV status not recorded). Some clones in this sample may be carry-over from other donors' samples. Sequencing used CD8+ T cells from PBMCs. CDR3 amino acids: CASSSQVGFEQYV. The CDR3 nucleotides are TGTGCCAGCAGCTCCCAAGTGGGTTTCGAGCAGTACGTC.